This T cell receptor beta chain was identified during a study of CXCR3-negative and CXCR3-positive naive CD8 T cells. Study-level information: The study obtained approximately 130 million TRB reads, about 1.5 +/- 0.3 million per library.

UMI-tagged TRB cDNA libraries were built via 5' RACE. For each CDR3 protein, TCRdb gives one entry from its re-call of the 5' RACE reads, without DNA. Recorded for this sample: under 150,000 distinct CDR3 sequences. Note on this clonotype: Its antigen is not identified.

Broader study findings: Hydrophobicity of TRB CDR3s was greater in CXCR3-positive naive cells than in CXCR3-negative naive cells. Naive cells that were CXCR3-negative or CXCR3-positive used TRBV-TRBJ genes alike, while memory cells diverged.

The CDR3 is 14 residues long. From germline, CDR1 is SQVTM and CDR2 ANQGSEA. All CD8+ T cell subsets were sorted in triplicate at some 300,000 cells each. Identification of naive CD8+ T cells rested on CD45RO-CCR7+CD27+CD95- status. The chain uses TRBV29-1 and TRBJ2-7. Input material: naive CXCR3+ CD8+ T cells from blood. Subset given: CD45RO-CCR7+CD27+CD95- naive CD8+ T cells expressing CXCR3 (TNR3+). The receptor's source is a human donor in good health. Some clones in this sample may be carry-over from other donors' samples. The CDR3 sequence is CSVERVEGSYEQYF.